One and the same sample provided the 11 T cell receptor beta chains below, sequenced in a study of T cells after yellow fever vaccination. TCRdb reanalysed the 5' RACE reads using MiXCR and keeps one entry per CDR3 protein. The table lists under 550,000 distinct CDR3 sequences, roughly a fifth of them singletons. This material consisted of PBMCs, taken 20 to 25 days after the first yellow fever vaccination. These receptors originate from a man between 18 and 29 years old who received the YFV17D yellow fever vaccine.

This clonotype was seen a few times. This chain connects TRBV6-2 or TRBV6-3 to TRBJ2-1; TRBD2 agrees at 7 bases. V lost 2 bases to trimming and J lost 3 bases; unmatched junction nucleotides: 7. The CDR3 length is 16 residues. CDR1 and CDR2 (germline): MNHEY, SVGEGT. The CDR3 spells CASSYGSLARYNEQFF. Written as DNA, the CDR3 is TGTGCCAGCAGTTACGGGTCACTAGCGCGCTACAATGAGCAGTTCTTC.

DNA of the CDR3: TGTGCCAGCAGCGATCCTAGCGGGGGGGCCTACGAGCAGTACTTC. Amino acids: CASSDPSGGAYEQYF. The rearrangement links TRBV5-4 to TRBJ2-7, with 12 bases identical to TRBD2. The V gene end was trimmed by 4 bases and the J gene end by 2 bases; junction bases not matched to a gene: 4. The CDR3 spans 15 residues. Germline-derived CDR1 and CDR2 are SGHNT and YYREEE (reference sequence).

The chain couples TRBV10-3 to TRBJ1-4; D perhaps matches TRBD1 (6 bases). Trimming took 5 bases from V and 7 from J, leaving 20 bases between them. CDR1 ENHRY and CDR2 SYGVKD come from the germline V gene. CDR3 length: 16 residues. CDR3 DNA sequence: TGTGCCATCAGTACTGGACAGCGTGGGGGTGGTGAAAAACTGTTTTTT. This sequence encodes CAISTGQRGGGEKLFF.

In its sample, this clonotype was seen a few times. The chain recombines TRBV29-1 with TRBJ2-7; the match to TRBD1 covers 9 bases. The trim removed 7 bases at V and 2 bases at J, leaving 6 bases unmatched. CDR3 length: 13 amino acids. Germline CDR1 SQVTM, CDR2 ANQGSEA. CDR3 sequence: CSATDRGPYEQYF. The DNA for the CDR3 is TGCAGCGCTACGGACAGGGGCCCCTACGAGCAGTACTTC.

This clonotype was found a few times. V usage is TRBV20-1 and J usage is TRBJ2-1, with unresolved D. With 1 base removed from V and 1 base from J, the gap between germline ends came to 11 bases. The CDR3 has 15 residues. Germline V gives CDR1 DFQATT, CDR2 SNEGSKA (reference sequence). The CDR3: CSARVPLFSYNEQFF. CDR3 sequence (DNA): TGCAGTGCTAGAGTGCCGTTGTTTTCCTACAATGAGCAGTTCTTC.

The sample holds a few counts of this clonotype. The chain is built from TRBV25-1 and TRBJ2-4, with D possibly matching TRBD1 (5 bases). The CDR3 contains 14 residues. Germline V CDR1 and CDR2: MGHDK, SYGVNS. V was trimmed by 4 bases and J by 8 bases, leaving 15 bases between them. The CDR3 bases are TGTGCCAGCAGTGCCTCTGTGGGGCCGGACATTCAGTACTTC. The encoded protein is CASSASVGPDIQYF.

The chain couples TRBV7-2 to TRBJ2-1; the D is unclear. This CDR3 region has 14 residues. V lost 2 bases and J lost 4, with 9 bases in between. CDR1 is SGHTA and CDR2 is FQGNSA in the germline V gene. The CDR3 spells CASSLRHLYNEQFF. The CDR3 nucleotides read TGTGCCAGCAGCTTAAGACACCTTTACAATGAGCAGTTCTTC.

The rearrangement links TRBV7-2 to TRBJ2-3, with 10 bases aligning to TRBD1. The J segment lost 6 bases and the V segment lost 4 bases, leaving 10 bases of the junction unmatched. The CDR3 totals 16 residues. The germline gives CDR1 SGHTA, CDR2 FQGNSA. In DNA, the CDR3 is TGTGCCAGCAGCTCTTCCCGGGACAGGGGTCGTGATACGCAGTATTTT. Amino acid sequence: CASSSSRDRGRDTQYF.

This clonotype was detected a few times. The chain carries TRBV6-5 and TRBJ1-6; 7 nucleotides align to TRBD1. With V trimmed by 0 bases and J by 6 bases, 2 bases remained unmatched. The V gene's germline CDR1 is MNHEY and CDR2 SVGAGI. There are 15 residues in the CDR3. Here the CDR3 reads CASSYSRQGNSPLHF. The CDR3 DNA follows: TGTGCCAGCAGTTACTCGAGACAGGGTAATTCACCCCTCCACTTT.

The chain links TRBV6-5 to TRBJ1-5; unclear D gene. The CDR3 runs to 14 residues. Germline loops: CDR1 MNHEY, CDR2 SVGAGI. The germline V and J ends were trimmed by 2 bases and 6 bases, with 11 bases remaining between them. The CDR3 DNA is TGTGCCAGCAGTTACGCAGGAGGTATTCAGCCCCAGCATTTT. Amino acid sequence: CASSYAGGIQPQHF.

This clonotype was observed a few times. This chain joins TRBV5-1 and TRBJ2-5; D tentatively fits TRBD1 or TRBD2 (5 bases each). This CDR3 spans 14 amino acids. Per the germline V gene, CDR1 is SGHRS and CDR2 is YFSETQ. Deletions cut 1 base from V and 3 bases from J, with 10 bases between. CDR3 protein: CASSLWGTEETQYF. The CDR3 DNA follows: TGCGCCAGCAGCTTGTGGGGGACCGAAGAGACCCAGTACTTC.